Listed here are 10 T cell receptor beta chains from one sample, sequenced in a study of blood T cell repertoires in COVID-19. Using immunoSEQ multiplex PCR, the repertoire was profiled, and TCRdb retains in-frame clones only, with some absent. Found here are approximately 270,000 clones, more than 85% of them singletons; the top ten hold around 0.84%. Sequenced sample: peripheral blood. Every receptor here comes from a man younger than 40 with acute or convalescent COVID-19.

This chain links TRBV11-3 with TRBJ2-2, with D possibly matching TRBD2 (6 bases). The germline CDR1 and CDR2 sequences are SGHNT and YENEEA. The CDR3 length is 15 residues. Deletions cut 5 bases from V and 3 bases from J, with 13 bases between. CDR3 loop: CASSDSREDTGELFF. The CDR3 region has the DNA TGTGCCAGCAGCGATTCCAGGGAGGACACCGGGGAGCTGTTTTTT.

V gene TRBV29-1 combines with J gene TRBJ1-1; tentatively, D is TRBD1 (6 bases). The V gene lost 7 bases and the J gene lost 1 base, with 16 bases spanning the gap. The CDR3 totals 14 residues. The germline CDR1 and CDR2 sequences are SQVTM and ANQGSEA. The CDR3 loop is CSATIGGWNTEAFF. DNA for the CDR3: TGCAGCGCTACCATAGGGGGATGGAACACTGAAGCTTTCTTT.

V and J are TRBV9 and TRBJ1-2; D uncertain. Germline assignment: CDR1 SGDLS and CDR2 YYNGEE. Deletions cut 0 bases from V and 5 bases from J, with 11 bases between. The CDR3 spans 14 residues. CDR3 nucleotide sequence: TGTGCCAGCAGCGTAGGTGCGGGCCGATATGGCTACACCTTC. It translates to CASSVGAGRYGYTF.

This chain uses TRBV19 with TRBJ1-1; D remains unclear. CDR1 is LNHDA, CDR2 SQIVND, per germline (reference sequence). Trimming shortened V by 0 bases and J by 8 bases, and 4 bases separated the two germline ends. This CDR3 region has 11 residues. CDR3 nucleotide sequence: TGTGCCAGTAGTATAGACAGGGAAGCTTTCTTT. The encoded protein is CASSIDREAFF.

This rearrangement joins TRBV5-5 to TRBJ1-4; D is uncertain. Germline loops: CDR1 SGHKS, CDR2 YYEKEE (reference sequence). Trimming left V 4 bases short and J 8 bases short, with 12 bases between. CDR3 length: 13 amino acids. CDR3 nucleotide sequence: TGTGCCAGCAGCCCCTATCTTGAGGAAAAACTGTTTTTT. This gives the protein CASSPYLEEKLFF. The full variable domain, its missing parts supplied by reference TRBV5-5 and TRBJ1-4, is DAGVTQSPTHLIKTRGQQVTLRCSPISGHKSVSWYQQVLGQGPQFIFQYYEKEERGRGNFPDRFSARQFPNYSSELNVNALLLGDSALYLCASSPYLEEKLFFGSGTQLSVL.

This clone was recorded a few times. The genes are TRBV6-5 and TRBJ1-2; the match to TRBD1 covers 10 bases. CDR1 and CDR2 from the germline V gene are MNHEY and SVGAGI. The CDR3 length is 13 residues. V gave up 6 bases and J gave up 5 bases; unmatched junction bases: 3. The CDR3 nucleotides are TGTGCCAGCAGCCGGGACAGGGGATATGGCTACACCTTC. Amino acid sequence: CASSRDRGYGYTF.

This clone has only a few counts. The chain employs TRBV7-3 and TRBJ1-5, with TRBD1 matching 8 bases. The CDR3 length is 14 residues. In germline, CDR1 is SGHTA, CDR2 FQGTGA. V trimming: 3 bases; J trimming: 4 bases; junction bases outside the gene matches: 2. CDR3 DNA: TGTGCCAGCAGCTTCCGGGACAGGAATCAGCCCCAGCATTTT. It is translated as CASSFRDRNQPQHF.

The gene calls are TRBV7-3 and TRBJ2-3; 8 bases fit TRBD1. With 1 base clipped from V and 0 bases from J, the junction kept 0 bases outside the gene matches. This CDR3 contains 15 residues. In germline, CDR1 is SGHTA, CDR2 FQGTGA. The CDR3 loop is CASSLRQGSTDTQYF. CDR3 nucleotide sequence: TGTGCCAGCAGCTTAAGACAGGGGAGCACAGATACGCAGTATTTT.

This sequence joins TRBV10-3 and TRBJ1-1, with 7 bases lining up with TRBD1. V lost 4 bases to trimming and J lost 3 bases; unmatched junction nucleotides: 8. The germline gives CDR1 ENHRY, CDR2 SYGVKD. The CDR3 loop spans 15 amino acids. The CDR3 reads CAISALQGLDTEAFF. CDR3 nucleotides: TGTGCCATCAGTGCTTTACAGGGGCTCGACACTGAAGCTTTCTTT.

The chain carries TRBV3-1 (or the pseudogene TRBV3-2) and TRBJ2-2; D is ambiguous. The V and J ends lost 4 bases and 3 bases respectively, with 6 bases between them. CDR1 and CDR2 from the germline V gene are LGHDT and YNNKEL (reference sequence). The CDR3 covers 13 residues. CDR3 nucleotide sequence: TGTGCCAGCAGCCTCCTTGACACCGGGGAGCTGTTTTTT. Translating gives CASSLLDTGELFF.